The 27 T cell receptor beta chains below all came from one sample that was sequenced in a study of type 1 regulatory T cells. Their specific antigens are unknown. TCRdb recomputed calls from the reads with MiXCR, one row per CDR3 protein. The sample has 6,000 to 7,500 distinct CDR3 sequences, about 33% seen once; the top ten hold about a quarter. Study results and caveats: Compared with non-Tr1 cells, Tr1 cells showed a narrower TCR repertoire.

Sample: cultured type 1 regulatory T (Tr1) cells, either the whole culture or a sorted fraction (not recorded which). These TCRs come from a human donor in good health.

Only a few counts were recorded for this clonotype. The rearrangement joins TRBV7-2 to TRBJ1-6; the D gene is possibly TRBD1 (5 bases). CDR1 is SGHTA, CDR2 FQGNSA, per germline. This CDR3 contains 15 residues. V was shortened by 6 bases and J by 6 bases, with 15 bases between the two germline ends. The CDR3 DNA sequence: TGTGCCAGCAGGGAAAATCCGGGACCTAATTCACCCCTCCACTTT. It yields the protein CASRENPGPNSPLHF.

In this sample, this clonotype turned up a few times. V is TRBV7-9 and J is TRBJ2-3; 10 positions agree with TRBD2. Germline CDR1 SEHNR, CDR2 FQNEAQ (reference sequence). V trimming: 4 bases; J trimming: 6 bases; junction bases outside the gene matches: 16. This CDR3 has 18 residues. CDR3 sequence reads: CASSSSLGLARQRDTQYF. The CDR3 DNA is TGTGCCAGCAGCTCCAGTTTGGGACTAGCGCGACAGCGGGATACGCAGTATTTT.

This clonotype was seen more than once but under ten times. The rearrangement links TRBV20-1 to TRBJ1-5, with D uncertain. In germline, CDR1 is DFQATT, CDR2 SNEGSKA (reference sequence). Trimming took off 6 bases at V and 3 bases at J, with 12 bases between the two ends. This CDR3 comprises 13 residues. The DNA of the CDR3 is TGCAGTGCCAAGGGCAATAACAATCAGCCCCAGCATTTT. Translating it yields CSAKGNNNQPQHF.

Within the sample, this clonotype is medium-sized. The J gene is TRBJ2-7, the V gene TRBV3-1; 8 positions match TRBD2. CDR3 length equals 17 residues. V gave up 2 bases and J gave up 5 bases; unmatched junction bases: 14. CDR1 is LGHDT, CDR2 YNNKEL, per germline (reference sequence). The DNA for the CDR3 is TGTGCCAGCAGCCAAAGCAGGGTTCGGGAGGGACTCCACGAGCAGTACTTC. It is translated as CASSQSRVREGLHEQYF.

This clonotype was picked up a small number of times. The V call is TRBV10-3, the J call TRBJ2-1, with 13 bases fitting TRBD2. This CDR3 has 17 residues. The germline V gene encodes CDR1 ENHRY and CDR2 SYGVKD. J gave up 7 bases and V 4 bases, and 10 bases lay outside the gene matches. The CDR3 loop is CAISAILAGGPGNEQFF. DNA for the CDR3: TGTGCCATCAGTGCGATACTAGCGGGAGGGCCGGGGAATGAGCAGTTCTTC.

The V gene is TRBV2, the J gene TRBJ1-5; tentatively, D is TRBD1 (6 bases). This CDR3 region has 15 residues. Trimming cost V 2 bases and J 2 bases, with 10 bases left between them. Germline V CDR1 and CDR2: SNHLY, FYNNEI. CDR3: CASSEQGLGNQPQHF. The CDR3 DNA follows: TGTGCCAGCAGTGAACAGGGGTTGGGCAATCAGCCCCAGCATTTT.

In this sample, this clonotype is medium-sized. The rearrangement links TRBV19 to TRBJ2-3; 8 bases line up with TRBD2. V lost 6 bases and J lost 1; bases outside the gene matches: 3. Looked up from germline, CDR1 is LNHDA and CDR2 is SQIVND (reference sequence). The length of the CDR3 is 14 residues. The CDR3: CASRMTSGTDTQYF. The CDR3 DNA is TGTGCCAGTAGGATGACTAGCGGCACAGATACGCAGTATTTT.

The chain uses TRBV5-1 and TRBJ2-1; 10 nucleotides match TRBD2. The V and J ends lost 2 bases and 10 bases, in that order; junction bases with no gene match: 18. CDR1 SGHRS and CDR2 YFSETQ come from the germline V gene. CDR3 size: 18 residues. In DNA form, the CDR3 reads TGCGCCAGCAGCTTCGTTTCTAGGGGGAAGCGGGAGGGTTACGAGCAGTTCTTC. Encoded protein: CASSFVSRGKREGYEQFF.

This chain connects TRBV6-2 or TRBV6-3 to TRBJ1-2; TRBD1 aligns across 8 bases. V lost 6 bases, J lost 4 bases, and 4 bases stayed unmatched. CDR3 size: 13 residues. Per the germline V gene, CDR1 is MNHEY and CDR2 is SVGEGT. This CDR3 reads CASRGQGLYGYTF. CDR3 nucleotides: TGTGCCAGCAGAGGACAGGGCCTCTATGGCTACACCTTC.

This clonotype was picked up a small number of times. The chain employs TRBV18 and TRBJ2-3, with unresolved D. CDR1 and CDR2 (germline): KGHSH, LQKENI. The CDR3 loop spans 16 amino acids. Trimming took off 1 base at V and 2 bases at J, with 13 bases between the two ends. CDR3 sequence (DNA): TGTGCCAGCTCACCACGAAATTCCGGAAACACAGATACGCAGTATTTT. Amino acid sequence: CASSPRNSGNTDTQYF.

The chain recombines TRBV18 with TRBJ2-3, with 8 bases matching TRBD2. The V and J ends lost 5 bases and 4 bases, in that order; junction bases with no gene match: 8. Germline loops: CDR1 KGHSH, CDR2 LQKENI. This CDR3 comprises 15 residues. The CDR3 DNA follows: TGTGCCAGCTCAGCCAGCGGGAGCCCCCCAGATACGCAGTATTTT. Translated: CASSASGSPPDTQYF.

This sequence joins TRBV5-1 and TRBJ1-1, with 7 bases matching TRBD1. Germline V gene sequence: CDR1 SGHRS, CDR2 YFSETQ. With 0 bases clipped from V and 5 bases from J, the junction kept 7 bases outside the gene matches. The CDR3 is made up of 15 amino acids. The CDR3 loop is CASSLVSGGKTEAFF. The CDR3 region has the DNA TGCGCCAGCAGCTTGGTCTCAGGGGGAAAGACTGAAGCTTTCTTT.

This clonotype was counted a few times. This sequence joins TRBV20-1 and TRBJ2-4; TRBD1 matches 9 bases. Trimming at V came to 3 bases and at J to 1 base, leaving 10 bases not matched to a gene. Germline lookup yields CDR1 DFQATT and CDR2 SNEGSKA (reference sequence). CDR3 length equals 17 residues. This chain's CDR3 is CSASPGQGSGAKNIQYF. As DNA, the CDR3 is TGCAGTGCTAGTCCGGGACAGGGTTCGGGGGCCAAAAACATTCAGTACTTC.

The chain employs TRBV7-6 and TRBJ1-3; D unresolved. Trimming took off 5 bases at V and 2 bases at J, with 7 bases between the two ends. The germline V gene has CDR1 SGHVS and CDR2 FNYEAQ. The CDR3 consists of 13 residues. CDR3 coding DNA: TGTGCCAGCAGCCCCGATCCTGGAAACACCATATATTTT. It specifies CASSPDPGNTIYF.

As DNA, the CDR3 is TGCAGTGCTAGTGAGTGGGCTAGCGGGAAGGCGACCCAGTACTTC. It translates to CSASEWASGKATQYF. The rearrangement links TRBV20-1 to TRBJ2-5; 9 bases match TRBD2. Trimming at V came to 3 bases and at J to 7 bases, leaving 12 bases not matched to a gene. The CDR3 runs to 15 residues. CDR1 and CDR2 (germline): DFQATT, SNEGSKA (reference sequence).

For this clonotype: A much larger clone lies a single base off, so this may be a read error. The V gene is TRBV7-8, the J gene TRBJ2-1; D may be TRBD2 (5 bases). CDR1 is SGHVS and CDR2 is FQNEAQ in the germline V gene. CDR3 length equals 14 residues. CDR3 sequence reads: CVSSLFQRAWEQFF. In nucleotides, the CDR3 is TGTGTCAGCAGCTTATTCCAGAGGGCATGGGAGCAGTTCTTC.

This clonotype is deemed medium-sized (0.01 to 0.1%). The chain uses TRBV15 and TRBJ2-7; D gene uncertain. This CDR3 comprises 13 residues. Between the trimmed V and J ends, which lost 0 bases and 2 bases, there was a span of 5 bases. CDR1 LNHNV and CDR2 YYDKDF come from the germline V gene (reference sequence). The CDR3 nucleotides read TGTGCCACCAGCAGAGAACGGACCTACGAGCAGTACTTC. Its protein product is CATSRERTYEQYF.

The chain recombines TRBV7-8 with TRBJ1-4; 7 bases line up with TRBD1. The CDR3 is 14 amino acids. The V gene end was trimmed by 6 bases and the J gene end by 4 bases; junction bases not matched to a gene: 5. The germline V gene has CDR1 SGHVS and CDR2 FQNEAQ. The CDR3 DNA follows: TGTGCCAGCAGGCCCGGGACAGTTAATGAAAAACTGTTTTTT. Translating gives CASRPGTVNEKLFF. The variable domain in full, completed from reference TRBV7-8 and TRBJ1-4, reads GAGVSQSPRYKVAKRGQDVALRCDPISGHVSLFWYQQALGQGPEFLTYFQNEAQLDKSGLPSDRFFAERPEGSVSTLKIQRTQQEDSAVYLCASRPGTVNEKLFFGSGTQLSVL.

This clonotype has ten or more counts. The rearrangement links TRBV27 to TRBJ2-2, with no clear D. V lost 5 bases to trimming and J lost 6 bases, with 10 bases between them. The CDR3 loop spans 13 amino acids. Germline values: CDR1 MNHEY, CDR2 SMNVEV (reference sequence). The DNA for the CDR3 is TGTGCCAGCAGTCTCAATCGGGCCGGGGAGCTGTTTTTT. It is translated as CASSLNRAGELFF.

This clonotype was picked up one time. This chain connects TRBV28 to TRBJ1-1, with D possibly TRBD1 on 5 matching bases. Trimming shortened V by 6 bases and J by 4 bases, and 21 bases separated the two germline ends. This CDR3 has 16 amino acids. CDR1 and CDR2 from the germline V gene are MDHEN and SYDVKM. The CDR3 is CASRLGGTLSGTEAFF. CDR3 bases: TGTGCCAGCAGACTCGGGGGGACTCTGAGCGGCACTGAAGCTTTCTTT.

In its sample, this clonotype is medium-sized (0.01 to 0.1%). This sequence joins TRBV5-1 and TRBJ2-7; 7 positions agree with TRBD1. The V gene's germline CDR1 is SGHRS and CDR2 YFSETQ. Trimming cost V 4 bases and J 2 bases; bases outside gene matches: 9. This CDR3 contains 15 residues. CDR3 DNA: TGCGCCAGCAGCCCAGGGGGTGGGCCTCCCTACGAGCAGTACTTC. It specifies CASSPGGGPPYEQYF. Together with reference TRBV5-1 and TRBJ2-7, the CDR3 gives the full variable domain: KAGVTQTPRYLIKTRGQQVTLSCSPISGHRSVSWYQQTPGQGLQFLFEYFSETQRNKGNFPGRFSGRQFSNSRSEMNVSTLELGDSALYLCASSPGGGPPYEQYFGPGTRLTVT.

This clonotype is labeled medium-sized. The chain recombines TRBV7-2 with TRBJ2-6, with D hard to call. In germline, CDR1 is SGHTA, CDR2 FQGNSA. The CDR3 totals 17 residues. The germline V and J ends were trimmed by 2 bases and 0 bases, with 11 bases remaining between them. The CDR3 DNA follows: TGTGCCAGCAGCTTAAGGGCAGATCACTCTGGGGCCAACGTCCTGACTTTC. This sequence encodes CASSLRADHSGANVLTF.

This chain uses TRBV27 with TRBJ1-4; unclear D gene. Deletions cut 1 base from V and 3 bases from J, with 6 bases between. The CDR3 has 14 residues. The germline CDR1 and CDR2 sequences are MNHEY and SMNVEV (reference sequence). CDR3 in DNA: TGTGCCAGCAGTTTATGGGGTGCTAATGAAAAACTGTTTTTT. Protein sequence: CASSLWGANEKLFF.

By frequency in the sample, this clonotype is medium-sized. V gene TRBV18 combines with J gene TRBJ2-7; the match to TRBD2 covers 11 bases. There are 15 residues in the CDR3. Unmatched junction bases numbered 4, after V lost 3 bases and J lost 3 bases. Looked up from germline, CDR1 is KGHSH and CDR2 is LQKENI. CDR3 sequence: CASSPLAGGSYEQYF. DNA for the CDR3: TGTGCCAGCTCACCTCTAGCGGGAGGTAGCTACGAGCAGTACTTC.

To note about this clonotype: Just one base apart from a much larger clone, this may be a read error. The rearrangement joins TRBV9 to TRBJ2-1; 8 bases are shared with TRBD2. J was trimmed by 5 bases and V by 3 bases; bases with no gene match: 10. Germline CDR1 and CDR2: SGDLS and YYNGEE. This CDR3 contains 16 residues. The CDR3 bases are TGTGCCAGCAGCGGAACGGGACTAGTAGCAAACAATGAGCAGTTCTTC. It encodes CASSGTGLVANNEQFF.

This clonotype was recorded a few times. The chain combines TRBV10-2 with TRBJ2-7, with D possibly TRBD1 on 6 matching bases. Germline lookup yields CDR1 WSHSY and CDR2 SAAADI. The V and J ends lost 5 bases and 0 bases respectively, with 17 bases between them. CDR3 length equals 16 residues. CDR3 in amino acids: CASSPDRSPSSYEQYF. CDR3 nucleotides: TGCGCCAGCAGTCCAGACAGGTCGCCGAGCTCCTACGAGCAGTACTTC.

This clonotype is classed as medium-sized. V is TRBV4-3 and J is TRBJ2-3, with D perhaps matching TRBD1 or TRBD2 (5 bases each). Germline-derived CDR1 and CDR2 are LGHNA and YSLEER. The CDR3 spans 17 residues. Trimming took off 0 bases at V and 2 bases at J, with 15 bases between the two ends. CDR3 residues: CASSQDLGRRYTDTQYF. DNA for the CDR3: TGCGCCAGCAGCCAAGATTTGGGACGGCGCTACACAGATACGCAGTATTTT.